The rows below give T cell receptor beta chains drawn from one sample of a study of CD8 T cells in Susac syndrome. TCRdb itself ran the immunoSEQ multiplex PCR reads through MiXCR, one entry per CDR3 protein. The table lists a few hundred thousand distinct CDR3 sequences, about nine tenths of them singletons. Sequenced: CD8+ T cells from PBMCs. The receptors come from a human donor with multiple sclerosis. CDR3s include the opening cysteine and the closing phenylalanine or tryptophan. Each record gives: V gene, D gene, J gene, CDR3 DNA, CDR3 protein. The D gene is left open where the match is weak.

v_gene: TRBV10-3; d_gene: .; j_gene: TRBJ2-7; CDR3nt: TGTGCCATCAGTGAGACAGGTAACTCCTACGAGCAGTACTTC; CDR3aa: CAISETGNSYEQYF
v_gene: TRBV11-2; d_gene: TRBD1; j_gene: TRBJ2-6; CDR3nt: TGTGCCAGCGCCACAGGGGCTGGGGCCAACGTCCTGACTTTC; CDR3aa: CASATGAGANVLTF
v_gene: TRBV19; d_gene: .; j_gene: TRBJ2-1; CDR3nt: TGTGCCACCCACCTCTACAATGAGCAGTTCTTC; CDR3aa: CATHLYNEQFF
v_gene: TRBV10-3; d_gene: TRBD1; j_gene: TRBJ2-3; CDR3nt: TGTGCCATCACCGGGACAGGGGCTAGCACAGATACGCAGTATTTT; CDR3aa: CAITGTGASTDTQYF
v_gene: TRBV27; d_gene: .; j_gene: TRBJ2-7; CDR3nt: TGTGCCAGCAGTTCCCTAAGGGCCCCCTACGAGCAGTACTTC; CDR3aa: CASSSLRAPYEQYF
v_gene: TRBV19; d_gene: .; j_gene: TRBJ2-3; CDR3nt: TGTGCCAGTAACCCAGGACTGAGCACAGATACGCAGTATTTT; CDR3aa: CASNPGLSTDTQYF
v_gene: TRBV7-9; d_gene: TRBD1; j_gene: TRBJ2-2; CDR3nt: TGTGCCAGCAGGACAGGGGCCACCGGGGAGCTGTTTTTT; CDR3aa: CASRTGATGELFF
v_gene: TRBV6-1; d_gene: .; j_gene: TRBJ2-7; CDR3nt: TGTGCCAGCGGGGAACTCTCCTACGAGCAGTACTTC; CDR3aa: CASGELSYEQYF
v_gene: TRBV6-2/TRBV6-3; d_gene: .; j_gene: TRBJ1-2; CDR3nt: TGTGCCAGCAGTTACTCTGGGGGTAACTATGGCTACACCTTC; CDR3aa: CASSYSGGNYGYTF
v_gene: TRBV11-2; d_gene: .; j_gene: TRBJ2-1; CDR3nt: TGTGCCAGCAGCTTAGATTTAGCGAGCCGTGCTGAGCAGTTCTTC; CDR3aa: CASSLDLASRAEQFF
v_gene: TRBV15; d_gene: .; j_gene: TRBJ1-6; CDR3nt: TGTGCCACCAGCAGAGAAGCCCCCGGGATCGGGGTTAATTCACCCCTCCACTTT; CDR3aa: CATSREAPGIGVNSPLHF
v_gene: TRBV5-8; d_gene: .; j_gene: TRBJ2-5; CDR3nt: TGTGCCAGCAGCTTGGGCATCGGGCGTACGGGGAAAGAGACCCAGTACTTC; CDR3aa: CASSLGIGRTGKETQYF
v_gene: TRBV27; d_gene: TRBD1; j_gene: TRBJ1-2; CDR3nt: TGTGCCAGCAGTTGGACAGGGGGCGACTATGGCTACACCTTC; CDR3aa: CASSWTGGDYGYTF